These 17 T cell receptor beta chains share one sample of origin, sequenced in a study of beta chain features in type 1 diabetes. Expressed TCRB transcripts were sequenced after all isolated RNA was converted to cDNA. This table comes from immunoSEQ multiplex PCR, and its TCRdb copy is limited to in-frame clones, with some not included. The sample holds 110,000 to 150,000 clones, 6.9% seen once. The source material was central memory CD4+ T cells from blood. These receptors all come from a woman in her 30s in good health.

This chain links TRBV20-1 with TRBJ2-7; tentatively, D is TRBD1 (5 bases). The CDR3 consists of 11 residues. V was pared by 3 bases and J by 4 bases, with 7 bases between. Germline CDR1 DFQATT, CDR2 SNEGSKA (reference sequence). The CDR3 DNA reads TGCAGTGCTAGGGACAATTACGAGCAGTACTTC. Protein product: CSARDNYEQYF.

This clone was picked up a small number of times. Here the CDR3 reads CASSHYLTDRYTF. The CDR3 DNA reads as TGTGCCAGCAGCCACTACTTGACAGACCGCTACACCTTC. The chain combines TRBV7-2 with TRBJ1-2; D might be TRBD1 (5 bases). V lost 5 bases, J lost 9 bases, and 16 bases lay in between. In germline, CDR1 is SGHTA, CDR2 FQGNSA. There are 13 residues in the CDR3. Looking up the rest from reference TRBV7-2 and TRBJ1-2 gives the full variable domain: GAGVSQSPSNKVTEKGKDVELRCDPISGHTALYWYRQSLGQGLEFLIYFQGNSAPDKSGLPSDRFSAERTGGSVSTLTIQRTQQEDSAVYLCASSHYLTDRYTFGSGTRLTVV.

This clone turned up a few times. The rearrangement links TRBV18 to TRBJ2-7, with D perhaps TRBD2 (5 bases). This CDR3 spans 14 amino acids. Germline-derived CDR1 and CDR2 are KGHSH and LQKENI. Trimming shortened V by 2 bases and J by 4 bases, and 12 bases separated the two germline ends. CDR3 sequence: CASSPKRVGYEQYF. The CDR3 nucleotides are TGTGCCAGCTCACCAAAGAGGGTTGGGTACGAGCAGTACTTC. Based on the CDR3 plus reference TRBV18 and TRBJ2-7, the full variable domain is NAGVMQNPRHLVRRRGQEARLRCSPMKGHSHVYWYRQLPEEGLKFMVYLQKENIIDESGMPKERFSAEFPKEGPSILRIQQVVRGDSAAYFCASSPKRVGYEQYFGPGTRLTVT.

The rearrangement joins TRBV18 to TRBJ2-7, with D maybe TRBD1 (5 bases). Deletions cut 1 base from V and 6 bases from J, with 16 bases between. Germline V gene sequence: CDR1 KGHSH, CDR2 LQKENI. The CDR3 extends over 15 amino acids. CDR3 bases: TGTGCCAGCTCACCACGTGCTTTAGGGGTCGGCGAGCAGTACTTC. Translation: CASSPRALGVGEQYF.

This clone has only a few counts. The chain joins TRBV30 to TRBJ2-3; the match to TRBD1 covers 9 bases. The CDR3 spans 11 residues. With 5 bases clipped from V and 14 bases from J, the junction kept 8 bases outside the gene matches. Looked up from germline, CDR1 is GTSNPN and CDR2 is SVGIG (reference sequence). The CDR3 DNA reads as TGTGCCTGGTCTGGACAGGGGCCGGGGTATTTT. Amino acids: CAWSGQGPGYF.

The chain joins TRBV19 to TRBJ2-3, with a possible D match to TRBD2 (5 bases). The CDR3 has 17 amino acids. Deletions cut 3 bases from V and 3 bases from J, with 19 bases between. Germline V CDR1 and CDR2: LNHDA, SQIVND (reference sequence). This CDR3 is CASSMGSSYEGTDTQYF. CDR3 nucleotide sequence: TGTGCCAGTAGTATGGGATCCAGCTACGAGGGTACAGATACGCAGTATTTT.

The chain uses TRBV27 and TRBJ2-5, with 9 positions matching TRBD1. The CDR3 runs to 14 residues. From germline, CDR1 is MNHEY and CDR2 SMNVEV (reference sequence). V dropped 6 bases and J dropped 2; count of bases not matched to a gene: 4. The CDR3 DNA follows: TGTGCCAGCAGCCACGGACAGGGGCAAGAGACCCAGTACTTC. It yields the protein CASSHGQGQETQYF.

The chain recombines TRBV4-3 with TRBJ2-1; TRBD2 aligns across 10 bases. The CDR3 runs to 16 residues. The germline gives CDR1 LGHNA, CDR2 YSLEER. The V segment lost 1 base and the J segment 8 bases; nucleotides outside the gene matches: 8. CDR3 sequence (DNA): TGCGCCAGCAGCCAAGGAGGGCTAGCGGGAGTAGATGAGCAGTTCTTC. As protein: CASSQGGLAGVDEQFF.

The CDR3 region has the DNA TGTGCCACCAGCAGAGCGTGGGGAGACTACGAGCAGTACTTC. This sequence encodes CATSRAWGDYEQYF. The chain recombines TRBV15 with TRBJ2-7; maybe TRBD2 (5 bases). The V gene's germline CDR1 is LNHNV and CDR2 YYDKDF (reference sequence). Trimming shortened V by 1 base and J by 3 bases, and 10 bases separated the two germline ends. The length of the CDR3 is 14 residues.

This clone was counted only a few times. The chain is built from TRBV28 and TRBJ2-1, with unresolved D. The germline V gene encodes CDR1 MDHEN and CDR2 SYDVKM. There are 13 residues in the CDR3. V gave up 3 bases and J gave up 5 bases, with 8 bases separating them. CDR3 nucleotides: TGTGCCAGCAGTTTTGGTGGCCACAATGAGCAGTTCTTC. As protein: CASSFGGHNEQFF.

This clone was seen more than once but under ten times. This chain uses TRBV2 with TRBJ2-3, with 12 bases lining up with TRBD2. The junction had 9 bases not matched to a gene; V was cut back by 11 bases and J by 3 bases. CDR3 length: 15 amino acids. Germline V gene data show CDR1 as SNHLY and CDR2 as FYNNEI. CDR3 bases: TGTGCCTCCCAAATAGGACTAGCGGGAACAGATACGCAGTATTTT. Protein product: CASQIGLAGTDTQYF.

The genes are TRBV5-1 and TRBJ1-1; D ambiguous. CDR3 size: 13 residues. V gave up 0 bases and J gave up 7 bases, with 10 bases separating them. CDR1 SGHRS and CDR2 YFSETQ come from the germline V gene. This CDR3 reads CASSLGVDGEAFF. The CDR3 DNA sequence: TGCGCCAGCAGCTTGGGCGTCGATGGTGAAGCTTTCTTT.

The chain carries TRBV7-6 and TRBJ2-7, with 9 bases identical to TRBD1. This CDR3 has 14 residues. Germline loops: CDR1 SGHVS, CDR2 FNYEAQ. The V segment lost 3 bases and the J segment 5 bases; nucleotides outside the gene matches: 5. The CDR3 bases are TGTGCCAGCAGCTTGCGACAGGGGGTCGACGAGCAGTACTTC. It encodes CASSLRQGVDEQYF.

V is TRBV7-3 and J is TRBJ2-5; D uncertain. Trimming took 0 bases from V and 1 from J, leaving 9 bases between them. The CDR3 has 15 residues. Germline assignment: CDR1 SGHTA and CDR2 FQGTGA. CDR3 sequence reads: CASSLTRISQETQYF. The DNA of the CDR3 is TGTGCCAGCAGCTTAACGCGGATCTCCCAAGAGACCCAGTACTTC.

This clone has only a few counts. V gene TRBV19 combines with J gene TRBJ2-7; 8 bases match TRBD1. The CDR3 is made up of 14 amino acids. From germline, CDR1 is LNHDA and CDR2 SQIVND (reference sequence). V trimming: 5 bases; J trimming: 3 bases; junction bases outside the gene matches: 6. The CDR3 coding sequence is TGTGCCAGTAGTTCCAGGACAGGGAGCTACGAGCAGTACTTC. Protein: CASSSRTGSYEQYF.

J is TRBJ2-1 and V is TRBV2; 8 nucleotides line up with TRBD2. Germline trimming cut 3 bases from V and 5 bases from J; bases unmatched to any gene: 3. The CDR3 sequence is 14 residues long. CDR1 and CDR2 (germline): SNHLY, FYNNEI. The CDR3 DNA reads TGTGCCAGCAGTGATCAACTAGCGGACAATGAGCAGTTCTTC. This codes for CASSDQLADNEQFF.

This chain uses TRBV4-1 with TRBJ2-1; 7 nucleotides agree with TRBD1. In germline, CDR1 is MGHRA, CDR2 YSYEKL. V gave up 5 bases and J gave up 4 bases; unmatched junction bases: 5. This CDR3 comprises 14 residues. CDR3 loop: CASSNGQDYNEQFF. DNA for the CDR3: TGCGCCAGCAGCAATGGACAGGATTACAATGAGCAGTTCTTC.